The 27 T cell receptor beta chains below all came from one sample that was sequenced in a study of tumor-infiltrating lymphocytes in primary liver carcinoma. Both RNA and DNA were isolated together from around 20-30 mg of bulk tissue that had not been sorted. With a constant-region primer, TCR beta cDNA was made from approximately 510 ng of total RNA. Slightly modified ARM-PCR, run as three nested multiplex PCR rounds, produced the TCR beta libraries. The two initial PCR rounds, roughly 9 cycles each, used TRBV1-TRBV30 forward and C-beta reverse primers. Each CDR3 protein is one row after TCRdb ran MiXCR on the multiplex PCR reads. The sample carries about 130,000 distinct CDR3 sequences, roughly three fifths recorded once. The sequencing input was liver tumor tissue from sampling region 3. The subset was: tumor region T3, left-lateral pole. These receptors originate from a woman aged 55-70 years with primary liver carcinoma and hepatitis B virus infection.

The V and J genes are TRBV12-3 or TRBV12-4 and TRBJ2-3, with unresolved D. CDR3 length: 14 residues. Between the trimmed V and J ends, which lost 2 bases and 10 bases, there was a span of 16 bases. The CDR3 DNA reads TGTGCCAGCAGTTTATCGCGCAGTGTGGTTGCGCAGTATTTT. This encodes CASSLSRSVVAQYF.

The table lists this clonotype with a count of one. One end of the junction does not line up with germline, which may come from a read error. CDR3 amino acids: CTSSYRLNYEQYF. The DNA of the CDR3 is TGTACCAGTAGTTATAGACTGAACTACGAGCAGTACTTC. This sequence joins TRBV6-5 and TRBJ2-7; unclear D gene. CDR1 and CDR2 from the germline V gene are MNHEY and SVGAGI. The CDR3 is 13 amino acids.

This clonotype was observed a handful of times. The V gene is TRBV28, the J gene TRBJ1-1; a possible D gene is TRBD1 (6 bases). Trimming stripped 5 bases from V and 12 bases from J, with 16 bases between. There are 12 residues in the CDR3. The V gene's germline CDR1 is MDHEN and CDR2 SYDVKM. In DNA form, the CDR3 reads TGTGCCAGCAGTCCAATGACAGGTTTGACTTTCTTT. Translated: CASSPMTGLTFF. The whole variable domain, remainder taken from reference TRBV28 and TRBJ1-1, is DVKVTQSSRYLVKRTGEKVFLECVQDMDHENMFWYRQDPGLGLRLIYFSYDVKMKEKGDIPEGYSVSREKKERFSLILESASTNQTSMYLCASSPMTGLTFFGQGTRLTVV.

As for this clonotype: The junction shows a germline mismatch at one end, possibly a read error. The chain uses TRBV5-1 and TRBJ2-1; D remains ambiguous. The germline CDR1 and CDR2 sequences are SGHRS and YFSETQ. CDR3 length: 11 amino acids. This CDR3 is CASSWDRALIF. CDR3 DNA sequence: TGCGCCAGCAGCTGGGATAGGGCTCTGATCTTC.

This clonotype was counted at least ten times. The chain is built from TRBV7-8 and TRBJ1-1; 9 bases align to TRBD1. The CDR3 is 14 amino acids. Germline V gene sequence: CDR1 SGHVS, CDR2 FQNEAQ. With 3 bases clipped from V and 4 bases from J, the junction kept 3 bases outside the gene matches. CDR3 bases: TGTGCCAGCAGCTTCCAGACAGGGGGCACTGAAGCTTTCTTT. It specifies CASSFQTGGTEAFF.

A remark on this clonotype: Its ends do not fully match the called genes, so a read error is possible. The CDR3 nucleotides read TGTACCAGCAGCCCCGACCCCGGACGATCCTACGAGCAGTACTTC. This translates into CTSSPDPGRSYEQYF. The chain couples TRBV7-9 to TRBJ2-7; D call uncertain. This CDR3 has 15 amino acids. Germline V gives CDR1 SEHNR, CDR2 FQNEAQ (reference sequence).

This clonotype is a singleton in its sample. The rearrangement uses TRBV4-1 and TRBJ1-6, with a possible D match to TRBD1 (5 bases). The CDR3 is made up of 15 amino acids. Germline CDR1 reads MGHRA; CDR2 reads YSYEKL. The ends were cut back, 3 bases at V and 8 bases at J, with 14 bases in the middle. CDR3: CASSHTWGADSPLHF. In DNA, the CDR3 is TGCGCCAGCAGCCATACGTGGGGCGCCGATTCACCCCTCCACTTT.

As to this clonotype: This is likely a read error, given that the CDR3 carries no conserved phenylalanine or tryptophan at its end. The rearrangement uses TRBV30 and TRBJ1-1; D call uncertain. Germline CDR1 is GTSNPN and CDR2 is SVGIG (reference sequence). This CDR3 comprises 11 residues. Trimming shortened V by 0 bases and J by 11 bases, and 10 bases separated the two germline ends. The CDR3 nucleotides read TGTGCCTGGAGTGTGAGGAACGAGGCTTTCCTT. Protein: CAWSVRNEAFL.

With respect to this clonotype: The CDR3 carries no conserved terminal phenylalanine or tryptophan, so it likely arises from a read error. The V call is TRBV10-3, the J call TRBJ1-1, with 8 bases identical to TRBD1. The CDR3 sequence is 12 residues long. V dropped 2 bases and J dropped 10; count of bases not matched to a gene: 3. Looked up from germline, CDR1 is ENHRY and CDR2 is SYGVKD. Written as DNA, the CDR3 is TGTGCCATCAGTGAGCCAGGGGGCGTAGCTTTCTTA. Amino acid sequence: CAISEPGGVAFL.

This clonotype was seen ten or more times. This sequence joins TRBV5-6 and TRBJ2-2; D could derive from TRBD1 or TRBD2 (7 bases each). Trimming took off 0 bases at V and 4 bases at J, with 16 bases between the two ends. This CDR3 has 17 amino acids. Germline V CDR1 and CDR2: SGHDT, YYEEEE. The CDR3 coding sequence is TGTGCCAGCAGCTTGGTCGCAGGGGGGGGAATCACCGGGGAGCTGTTTTTT. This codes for CASSLVAGGGITGELFF.

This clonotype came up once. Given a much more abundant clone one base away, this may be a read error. The CDR3 DNA reads TGTGCCAGCAGTCGGACTACCCAAGAGACCCAGCACTTC. Protein: CASSRTTQETQHF. V usage is TRBV12-3 or TRBV12-4 and J usage is TRBJ2-5; perhaps TRBD2 as D (6 bases). The CDR3 covers 13 residues.

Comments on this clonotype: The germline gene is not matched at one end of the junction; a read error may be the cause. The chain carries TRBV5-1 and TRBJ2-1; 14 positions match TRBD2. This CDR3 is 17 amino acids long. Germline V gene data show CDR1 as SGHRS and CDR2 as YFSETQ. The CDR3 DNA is TGCGCCAGCAGCCTAGGGACTAGCGGGAGATTTAACAATGAGCAGTCCTTC. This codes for CASSLGTSGRFNNEQSF.

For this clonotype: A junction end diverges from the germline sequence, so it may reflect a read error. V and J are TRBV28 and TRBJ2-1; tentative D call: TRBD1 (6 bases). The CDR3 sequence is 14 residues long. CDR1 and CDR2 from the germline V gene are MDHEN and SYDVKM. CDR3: CGSSLVGWDNEQFF. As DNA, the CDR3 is TGTGGCAGCAGTTTAGTCGGCTGGGACAATGAGCAGTTCTTT.

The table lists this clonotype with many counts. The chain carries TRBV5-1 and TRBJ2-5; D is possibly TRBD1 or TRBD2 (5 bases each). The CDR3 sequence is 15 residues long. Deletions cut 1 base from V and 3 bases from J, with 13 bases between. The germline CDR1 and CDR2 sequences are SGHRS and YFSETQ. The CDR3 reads CASSLSGPGEETQYF. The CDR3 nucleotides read TGCGCCAGCAGCTTGTCGGGGCCTGGGGAAGAGACCCAGTACTTC. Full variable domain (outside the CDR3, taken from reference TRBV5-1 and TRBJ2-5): KAGVTQTPRYLIKTRGQQVTLSCSPISGHRSVSWYQQTPGQGLQFLFEYFSETQRNKGNFPGRFSGRQFSNSRSEMNVSTLELGDSALYLCASSLSGPGEETQYFGPGTRLLVL.

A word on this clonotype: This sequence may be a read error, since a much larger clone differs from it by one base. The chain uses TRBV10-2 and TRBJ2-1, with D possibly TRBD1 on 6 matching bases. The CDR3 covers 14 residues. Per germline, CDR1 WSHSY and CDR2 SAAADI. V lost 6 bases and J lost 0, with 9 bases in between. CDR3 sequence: CASRDSNSYNEQFF. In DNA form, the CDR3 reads TGCGCCAGCAGGGACAGCAACTCCTACAATGAGCAGTTCTTC.

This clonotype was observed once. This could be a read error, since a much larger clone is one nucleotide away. CDR3 sequence (DNA): TGTGCCAGCAGCTCCCCCGGGACTAGTAATTGGAGTGAGCAGTTCTTC. This encodes CASSSPGTSNWSEQFF. The chain joins TRBV5-8 to TRBJ2-1, with TRBD2 identical over 8 bases. From germline, CDR1 is SGHTS and CDR2 YDEGEE. V was pared by 3 bases and J by 9 bases, with 14 bases of the junction left unmatched. CDR3 size: 16 residues.

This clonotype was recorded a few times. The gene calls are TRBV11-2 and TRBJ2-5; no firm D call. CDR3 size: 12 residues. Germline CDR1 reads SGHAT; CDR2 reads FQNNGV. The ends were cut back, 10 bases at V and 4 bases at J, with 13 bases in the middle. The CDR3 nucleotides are TGTGCCAACAGTTTAAATAGAGAGACCCAGTACTTC. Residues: CANSLNRETQYF.

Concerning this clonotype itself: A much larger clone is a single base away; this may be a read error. The CDR3 DNA reads TGTGCCAGCAGCCCCCCTCCCAAAAAACGGGGCACAGATACGCAGTATTTT. It yields the protein CASSPPPKKRGTDTQYF. This chain joins TRBV13 and TRBJ2-3; no reliable D call. Germline CDR1 PRHDT, CDR2 FYEKMQ (reference sequence). V shed 5 bases and J shed 1 base, with 19 bases lying between them. The CDR3 consists of 17 residues.

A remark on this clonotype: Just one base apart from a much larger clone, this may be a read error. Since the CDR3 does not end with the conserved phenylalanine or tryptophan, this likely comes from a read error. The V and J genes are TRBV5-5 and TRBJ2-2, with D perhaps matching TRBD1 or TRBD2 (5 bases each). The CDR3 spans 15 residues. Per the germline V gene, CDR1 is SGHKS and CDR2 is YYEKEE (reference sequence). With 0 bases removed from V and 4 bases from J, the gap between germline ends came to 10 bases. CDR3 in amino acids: CASSLDGAGTGELFS. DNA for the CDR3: TGTGCCAGCAGCTTGGATGGGGCGGGCACCGGGGAGCTGTTTTCT.

The CDR3, as DNA: TGTGCCAACGGCGCCCCTGGAACAGGGGGCTTCTACAATGAGCAGTTCTTC. Translated, it gives CANGAPGTGGFYNEQFF. The J gene is TRBJ2-1, the V gene TRBV7-9; TRBD1 matches at 9 bases. The CDR3 spans 17 residues. V lost 10 bases to trimming and J lost 3 bases; unmatched junction nucleotides: 16. The V gene's germline CDR1 is SEHNR and CDR2 FQNEAQ (reference sequence).

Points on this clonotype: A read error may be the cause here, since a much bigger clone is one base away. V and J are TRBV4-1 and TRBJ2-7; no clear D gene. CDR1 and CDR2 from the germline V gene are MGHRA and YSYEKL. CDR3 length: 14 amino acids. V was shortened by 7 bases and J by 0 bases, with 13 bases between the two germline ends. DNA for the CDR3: TGCGCCAGCAACCTTAACCCGAGCTCCTACGAGCAGTACTTC. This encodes CASNLNPSSYEQYF.

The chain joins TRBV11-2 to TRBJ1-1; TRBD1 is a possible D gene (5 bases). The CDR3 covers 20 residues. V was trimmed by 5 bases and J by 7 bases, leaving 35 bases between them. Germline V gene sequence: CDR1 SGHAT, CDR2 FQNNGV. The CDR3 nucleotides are TGTGCCAGCAGCCCACAACAGCACGTACACCTTCACTTTTGGGGCTATGAAGCTTTCTTT. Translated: CASSPQQHVHLHFWGYEAFF.

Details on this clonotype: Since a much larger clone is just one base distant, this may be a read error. Written as DNA, the CDR3 is TGTGGCAGCAGTTACAGGGGGGCGGCTAATGAAAAACTGTTTTTT. Protein sequence: CGSSYRGAANEKLFF. The J gene is TRBJ1-4, the V gene TRBV6-5; 8 bases line up with TRBD1. Germline V CDR1 and CDR2: MNHEY, SVGAGI. The CDR3 spans 15 residues.

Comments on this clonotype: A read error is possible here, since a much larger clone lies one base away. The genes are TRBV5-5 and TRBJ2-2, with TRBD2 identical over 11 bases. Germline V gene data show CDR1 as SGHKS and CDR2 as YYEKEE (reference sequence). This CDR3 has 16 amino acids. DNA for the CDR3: TGTACCAGCAGCTGGGCCACTAGCGGGAGTACCGGGGAGCTGTTTTTT. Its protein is CTSSWATSGSTGELFF.

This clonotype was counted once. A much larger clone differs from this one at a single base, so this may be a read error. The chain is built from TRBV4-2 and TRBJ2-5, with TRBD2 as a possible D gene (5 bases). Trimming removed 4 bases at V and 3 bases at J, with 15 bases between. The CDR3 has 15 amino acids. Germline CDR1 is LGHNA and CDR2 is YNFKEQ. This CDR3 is CASSLDGGTEETQYF. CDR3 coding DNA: TGTGCCAGCAGCCTAGACGGAGGTACAGAAGAGACCCAGTACTTC.

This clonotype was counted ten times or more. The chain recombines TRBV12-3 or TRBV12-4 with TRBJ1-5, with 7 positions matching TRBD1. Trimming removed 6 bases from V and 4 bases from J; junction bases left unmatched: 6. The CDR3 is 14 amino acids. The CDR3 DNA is TGTGCCAGCAGGCCTGACAGGGAGAATCAGCCCCAGCATTTT. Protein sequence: CASRPDRENQPQHF.

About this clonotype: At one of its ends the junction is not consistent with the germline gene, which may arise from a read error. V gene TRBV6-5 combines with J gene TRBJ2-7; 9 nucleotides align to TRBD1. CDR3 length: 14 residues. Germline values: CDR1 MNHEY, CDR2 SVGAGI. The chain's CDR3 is CASLPGQGLNEHYF. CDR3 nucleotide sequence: TGTGCCAGTCTTCCGGGACAGGGTTTGAACGAGCATTACTTC.